These T cell receptor beta chains were read from a single sample in a study of blood T cell repertoires in COVID-19. Profiling relied on immunoSEQ multiplex PCR, and the TCRdb table lists in-frame clones only, not all of them. Of about 280,000 clones listed, approximately 80% are singletons. Sequencing used PBMCs or T cells enriched from blood (not recorded which). Receptors were obtained from a man between 40 and 49 years old who had been exposed to COVID-19. Both conserved end residues are part of each CDR3. The D gene is left open where the match is weak. For some rows the clone size is stated as once, few or many, or as a class when expanded; others skip it.

TRBD1 | TRBJ1-1 | NA | TRBV2 | CASNDFRDRANTEAFF | TGTGCCAGCAATGACTTCCGGGACAGGGCTAACACTGAAGCTTTCTTT
NA | TRBJ2-7 | NA | TRBV9 | CASSPRGGLAYEQYF | TGTGCCAGCAGCCCGAGGGGGGGTCTAGCCTACGAGCAGTACTTC
TRBD2 | TRBJ2-1 | NA | TRBV19 | CASSRTHIVREGEFF | TGTGCCAGTAGTCGAACCCACATTGTACGGGAGGGGGAGTTCTTC
NA | TRBJ2-7 | few | TRBV12-3/TRBV12-4 | CASSVGSYEQYF | TGTGCCAGCAGTGTCGGGAGTTACGAGCAGTACTTC
NA | TRBJ1-4 | NA | TRBV9 | CASSRIGDNEKLFF | TGTGCCAGCAGCCGTATCGGGGATAATGAAAAACTGTTTTTT
NA | TRBJ2-1 | NA | TRBV27 | CASSLETDLRNEQFF | TGTGCCAGCAGTTTAGAGACAGATCTCCGCAATGAGCAGTTCTTC
NA | TRBJ2-1 | NA | TRBV18 | CASSPKGLTGGSLNEQFF | TGTGCCAGCTCACCAAAAGGTCTGACGGGTGGGTCGTTGAATGAGCAGTTCTTC
NA | TRBJ1-1 | NA | TRBV10-3 | CAISLDKQAFF | TGTGCCATCAGCCTCGACAAGCAAGCTTTCTTT
NA | TRBJ2-3 | NA | TRBV12-5 | CASLPGAGVADTQYF | TGTGCTAGCCTCCCAGGGGCGGGAGTGGCAGATACGCAGTATTTT
TRBD1 | TRBJ1-1 | NA | TRBV19 | CASSIHHSTGGPTEAFF | TGTGCCAGTAGTATCCACCATAGCACAGGGGGACCGACTGAAGCTTTCTTT